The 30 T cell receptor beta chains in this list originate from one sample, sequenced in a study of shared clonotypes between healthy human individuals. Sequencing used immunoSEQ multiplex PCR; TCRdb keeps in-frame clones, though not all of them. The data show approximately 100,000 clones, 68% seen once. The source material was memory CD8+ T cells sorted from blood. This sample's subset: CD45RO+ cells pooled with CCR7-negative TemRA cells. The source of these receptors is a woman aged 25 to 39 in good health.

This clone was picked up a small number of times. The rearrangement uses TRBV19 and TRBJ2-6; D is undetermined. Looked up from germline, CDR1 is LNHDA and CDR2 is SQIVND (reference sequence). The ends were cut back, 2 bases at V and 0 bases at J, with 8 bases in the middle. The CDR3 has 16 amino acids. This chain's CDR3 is CASSIFASSGANVLTF. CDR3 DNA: TGTGCCAGTAGTATATTCGCCTCCTCTGGGGCCAACGTCCTGACTTTC.

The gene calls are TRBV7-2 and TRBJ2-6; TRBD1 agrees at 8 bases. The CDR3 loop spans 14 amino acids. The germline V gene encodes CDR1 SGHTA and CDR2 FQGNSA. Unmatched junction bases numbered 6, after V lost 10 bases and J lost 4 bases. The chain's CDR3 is CAKETGAGANVLTF. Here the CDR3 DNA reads TGTGCCAAGGAGACAGGGGCGGGGGCCAACGTCCTGACTTTC.

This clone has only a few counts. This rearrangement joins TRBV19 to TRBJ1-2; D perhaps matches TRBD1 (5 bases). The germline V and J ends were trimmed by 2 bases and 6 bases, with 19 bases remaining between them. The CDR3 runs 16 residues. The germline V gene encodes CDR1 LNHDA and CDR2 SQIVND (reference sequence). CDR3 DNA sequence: TGTGCCAGTAGTATATGGCAGGGAGGTGAATCGGATGGCTACACCTTC. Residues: CASSIWQGGESDGYTF.

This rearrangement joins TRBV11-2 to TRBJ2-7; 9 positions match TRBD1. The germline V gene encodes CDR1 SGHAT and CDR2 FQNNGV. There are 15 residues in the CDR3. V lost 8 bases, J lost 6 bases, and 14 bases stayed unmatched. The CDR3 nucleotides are TGTGCCAGCGGTCTGGGACAGGGAACGGTTGGCGAGCAGTACTTC. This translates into CASGLGQGTVGEQYF.

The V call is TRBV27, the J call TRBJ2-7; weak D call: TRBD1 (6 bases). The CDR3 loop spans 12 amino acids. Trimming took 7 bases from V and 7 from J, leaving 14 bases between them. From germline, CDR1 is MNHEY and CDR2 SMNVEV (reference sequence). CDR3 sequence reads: CASKGQSREQYF. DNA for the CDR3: TGTGCCAGCAAAGGACAGAGTAGGGAGCAGTACTTC.

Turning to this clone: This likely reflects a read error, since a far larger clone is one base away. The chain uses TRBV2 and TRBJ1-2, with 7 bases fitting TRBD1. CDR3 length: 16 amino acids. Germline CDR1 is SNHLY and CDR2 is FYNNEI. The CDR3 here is CVRSREGAAANYGYTF. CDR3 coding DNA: TGTGTCAGGAGCCGGGAGGGGGCCGCAGCTAACTATGGCTACACCTTC.

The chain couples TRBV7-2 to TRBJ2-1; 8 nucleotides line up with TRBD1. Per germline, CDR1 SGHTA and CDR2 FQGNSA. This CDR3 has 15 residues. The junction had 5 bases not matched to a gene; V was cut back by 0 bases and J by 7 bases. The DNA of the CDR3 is TGTGCCAGCAGCTTAGCGAGGACAGGGAGTAATGAGCAGTTCTTC. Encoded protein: CASSLARTGSNEQFF. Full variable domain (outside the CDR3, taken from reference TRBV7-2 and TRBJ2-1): GAGVSQSPSNKVTEKGKDVELRCDPISGHTALYWYRQSLGQGLEFLIYFQGNSAPDKSGLPSDRFSAERTGGSVSTLTIQRTQQEDSAVYLCASSLARTGSNEQFFGPGTRLTVL.

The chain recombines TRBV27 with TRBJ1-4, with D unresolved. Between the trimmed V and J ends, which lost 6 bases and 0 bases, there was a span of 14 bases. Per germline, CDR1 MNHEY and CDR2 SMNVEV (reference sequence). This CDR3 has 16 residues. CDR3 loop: CASSPESPPTNEKLFF. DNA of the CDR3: TGTGCCAGCAGCCCAGAGTCCCCGCCAACTAATGAAAAACTGTTTTTT.

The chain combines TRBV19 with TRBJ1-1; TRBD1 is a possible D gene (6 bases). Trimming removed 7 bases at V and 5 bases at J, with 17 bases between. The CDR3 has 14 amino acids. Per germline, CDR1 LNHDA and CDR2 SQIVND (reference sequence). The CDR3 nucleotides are TGTGCCAGTACTACCTGGGGGGCAGGTACTGAAGCTTTCTTT. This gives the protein CASTTWGAGTEAFF.

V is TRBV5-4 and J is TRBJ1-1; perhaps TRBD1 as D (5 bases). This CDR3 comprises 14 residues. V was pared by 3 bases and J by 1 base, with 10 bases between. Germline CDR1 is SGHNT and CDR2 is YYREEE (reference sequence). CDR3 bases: TGTGCCAGCAGCTACGACAGCTCGAACACTGAAGCTTTCTTT. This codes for CASSYDSSNTEAFF.

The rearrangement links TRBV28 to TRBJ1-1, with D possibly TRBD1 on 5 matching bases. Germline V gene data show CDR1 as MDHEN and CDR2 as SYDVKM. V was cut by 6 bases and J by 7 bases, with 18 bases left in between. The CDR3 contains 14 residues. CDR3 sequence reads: CASSHPPGGFEAFF. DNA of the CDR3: TGTGCCAGCAGCCACCCACCTGGGGGGTTTGAAGCTTTCTTT. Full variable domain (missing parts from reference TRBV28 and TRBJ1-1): DVKVTQSSRYLVKRTGEKVFLECVQDMDHENMFWYRQDPGLGLRLIYFSYDVKMKEKGDIPEGYSVSREKKERFSLILESASTNQTSMYLCASSHPPGGFEAFFGQGTRLTVV.

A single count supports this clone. CDR3 nucleotides: TGTGCCAGCAGTGTTACCAGGGGAAGCAACTATGGCTACACCTTC. Translating gives CASSVTRGSNYGYTF. The rearrangement uses TRBV2 and TRBJ1-2; a possible D gene is TRBD1 (6 bases). V dropped 4 bases and J dropped 2 bases, with 14 bases sitting between them. This CDR3 has 15 amino acids. The germline V gene encodes CDR1 SNHLY and CDR2 FYNNEI.

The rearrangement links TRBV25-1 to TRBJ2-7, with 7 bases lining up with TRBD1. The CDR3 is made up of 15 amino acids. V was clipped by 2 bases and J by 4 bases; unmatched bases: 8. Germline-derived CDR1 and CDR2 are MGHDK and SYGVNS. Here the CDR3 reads CASSEGRDSRYEQYF. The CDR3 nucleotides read TGTGCCAGCAGTGAAGGACGGGACAGCCGTTACGAGCAGTACTTC.

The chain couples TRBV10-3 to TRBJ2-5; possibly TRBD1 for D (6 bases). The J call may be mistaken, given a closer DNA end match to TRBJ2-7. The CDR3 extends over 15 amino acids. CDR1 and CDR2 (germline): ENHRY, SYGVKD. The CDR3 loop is CAIRTTGTSSYEQYF. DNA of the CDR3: TGTGCCATCAGGACAACGGGGACATCTTCCTACGAGCAGTACTTC.

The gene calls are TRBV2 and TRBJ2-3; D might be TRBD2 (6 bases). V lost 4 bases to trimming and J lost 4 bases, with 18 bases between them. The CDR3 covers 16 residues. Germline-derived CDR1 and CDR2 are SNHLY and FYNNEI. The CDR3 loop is CASSGGLRGLPDTQYF. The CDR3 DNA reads TGTGCCAGCAGTGGTGGTTTGCGGGGACTGCCAGATACGCAGTATTTT.

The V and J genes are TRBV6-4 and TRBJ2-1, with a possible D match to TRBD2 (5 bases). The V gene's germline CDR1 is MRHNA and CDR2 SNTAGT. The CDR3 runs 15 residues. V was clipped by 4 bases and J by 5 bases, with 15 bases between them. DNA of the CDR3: TGTGCCAGCAGTGTTACGGCTAGCACCCACAATGAGCAGTTCTTC. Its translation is CASSVTASTHNEQFF.

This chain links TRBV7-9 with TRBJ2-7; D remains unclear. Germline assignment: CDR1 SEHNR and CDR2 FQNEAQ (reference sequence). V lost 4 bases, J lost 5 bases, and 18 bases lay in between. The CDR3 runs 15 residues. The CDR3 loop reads CASSWRVGRADEQYF. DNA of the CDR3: TGTGCCAGCAGCTGGCGCGTGGGCCGCGCGGACGAGCAGTACTTC.

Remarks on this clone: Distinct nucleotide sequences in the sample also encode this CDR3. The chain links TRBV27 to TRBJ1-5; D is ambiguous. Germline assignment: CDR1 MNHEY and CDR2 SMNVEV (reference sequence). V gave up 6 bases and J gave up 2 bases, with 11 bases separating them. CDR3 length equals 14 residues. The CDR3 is CASSPLGGNQPQHF. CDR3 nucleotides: TGTGCCAGCAGCCCCCTAGGAGGCAATCAGCCCCAGCATTTT.

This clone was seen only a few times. In nucleotides, the CDR3 is TGTGCCAGCAACCGGGCCGTCAACACCGGGGAGCTGTTTTTT. Its translation: CASNRAVNTGELFF. The chain carries TRBV2 and TRBJ2-2, with D unresolved. V lost 7 bases and J lost 2, with 11 bases in between. This CDR3 comprises 14 residues. Germline CDR1 is SNHLY and CDR2 is FYNNEI.

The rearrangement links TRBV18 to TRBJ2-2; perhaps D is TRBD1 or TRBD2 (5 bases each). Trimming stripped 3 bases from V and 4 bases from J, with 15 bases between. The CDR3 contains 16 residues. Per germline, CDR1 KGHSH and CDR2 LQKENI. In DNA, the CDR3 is TGTGCCAGCTCACCGGTCCCGGGACCTCCCACCGGGGAGCTGTTTTTT. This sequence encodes CASSPVPGPPTGELFF.

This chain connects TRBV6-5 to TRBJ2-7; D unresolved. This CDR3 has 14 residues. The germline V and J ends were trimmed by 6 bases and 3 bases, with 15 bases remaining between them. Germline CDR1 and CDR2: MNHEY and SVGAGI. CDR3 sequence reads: CASSVSESHYEQYF. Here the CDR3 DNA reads TGTGCCAGCAGCGTAAGCGAGAGTCACTACGAGCAGTACTTC.

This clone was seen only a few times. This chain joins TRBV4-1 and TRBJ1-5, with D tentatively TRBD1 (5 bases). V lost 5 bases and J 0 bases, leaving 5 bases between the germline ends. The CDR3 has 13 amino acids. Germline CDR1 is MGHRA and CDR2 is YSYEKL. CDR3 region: CASSDSSNQPQHF. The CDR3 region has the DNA TGCGCCAGCAGCGACAGTAGCAATCAGCCCCAGCATTTT.

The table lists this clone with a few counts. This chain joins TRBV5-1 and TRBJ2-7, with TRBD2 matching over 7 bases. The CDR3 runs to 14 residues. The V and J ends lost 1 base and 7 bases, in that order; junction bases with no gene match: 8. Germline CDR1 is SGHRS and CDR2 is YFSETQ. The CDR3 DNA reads TGCGCCAGCAGCTTGAACGGACTAGACTCAGAGCAGTACTTC. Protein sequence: CASSLNGLDSEQYF.

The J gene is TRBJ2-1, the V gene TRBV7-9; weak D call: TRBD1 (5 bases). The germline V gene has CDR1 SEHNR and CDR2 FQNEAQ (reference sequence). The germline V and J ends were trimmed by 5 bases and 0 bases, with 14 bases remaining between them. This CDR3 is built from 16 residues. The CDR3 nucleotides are TGTGCCAGCAGCCTCACGACAGTTAGCTCCTACAATGAGCAGTTCTTC. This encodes CASSLTTVSSYNEQFF. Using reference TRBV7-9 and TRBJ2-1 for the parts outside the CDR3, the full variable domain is DTGVSQNPRHKITKRGQNVTFRCDPISEHNRLYWYRQTLGQGPEFLTYFQNEAQLEKSRLLSDRFSAERPKGSFSTLEIQRTEQGDSAMYLCASSLTTVSSYNEQFFGPGTRLTVL.

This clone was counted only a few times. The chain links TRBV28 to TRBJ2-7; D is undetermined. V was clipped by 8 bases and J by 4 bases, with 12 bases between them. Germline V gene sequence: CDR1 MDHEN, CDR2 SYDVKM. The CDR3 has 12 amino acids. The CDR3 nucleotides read TGTGCCAGCGCAATAGCTGGTTACGAGCAGTACTTC. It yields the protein CASAIAGYEQYF.

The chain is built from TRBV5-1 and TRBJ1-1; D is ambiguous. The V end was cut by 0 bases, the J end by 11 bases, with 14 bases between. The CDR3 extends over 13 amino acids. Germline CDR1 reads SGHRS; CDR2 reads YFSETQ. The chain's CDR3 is CASSLGLGGGAFF. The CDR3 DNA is TGCGCCAGCAGCTTGGGTTTGGGCGGTGGGGCTTTCTTT.

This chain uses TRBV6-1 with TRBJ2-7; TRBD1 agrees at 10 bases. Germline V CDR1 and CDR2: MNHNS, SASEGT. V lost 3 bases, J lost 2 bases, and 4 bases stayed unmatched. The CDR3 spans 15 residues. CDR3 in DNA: TGTGCCAGCAGTGAGGACAGGGGGGGACCCTACGAGCAGTACTTC. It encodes CASSEDRGGPYEQYF.

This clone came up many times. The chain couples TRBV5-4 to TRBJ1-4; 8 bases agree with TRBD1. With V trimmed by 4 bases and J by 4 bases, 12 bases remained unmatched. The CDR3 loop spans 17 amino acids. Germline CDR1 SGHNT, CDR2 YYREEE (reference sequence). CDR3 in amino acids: CASSQTRDRRLNEKLFF. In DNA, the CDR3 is TGTGCCAGCAGCCAAACACGGGACAGGAGACTTAATGAAAAACTGTTTTTT.

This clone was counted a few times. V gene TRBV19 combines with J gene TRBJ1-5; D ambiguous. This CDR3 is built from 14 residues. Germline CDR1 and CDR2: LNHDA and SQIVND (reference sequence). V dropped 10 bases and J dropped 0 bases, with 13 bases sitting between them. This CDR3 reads CATHGSFSNQPQHF. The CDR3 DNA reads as TGTGCCACCCACGGTTCCTTTAGCAATCAGCCCCAGCATTTT. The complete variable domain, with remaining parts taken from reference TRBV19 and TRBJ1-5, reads DGGITQSPKYLFRKEGQNVTLSCEQNLNHDAMYWYRQDPGQGLRLIYYSQIVNDFQKGDIAEGYSVSREKKESFPLTVTSAQKNPTAFYLCATHGSFSNQPQHFGDGTRLSIL.

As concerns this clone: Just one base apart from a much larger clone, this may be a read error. CDR3 residues: CASRSTDTQYF. In DNA form, the CDR3 reads TGTGCCAGCAGAAGCACAGATACGCAGTATTTT. The V and J genes are TRBV6-5 and TRBJ2-3; D uncertain. The germline gives CDR1 MNHEY, CDR2 SVGAGI. V lost 6 bases, J lost 0 bases, and 1 base lay in between. There are 11 residues in the CDR3.